One and the same sample provided the 11 T cell receptor beta chains below, sequenced in a study of technical replicates of blood from a handful of donors. The protocol was immunoSEQ multiplex PCR, while the TCRdb copy is restricted to in-frame clones and leaves out a portion. Found here are more than 90,000 clones, 90% to 96% of them singletons; the top ten hold 0.2% to 0.25%. Sequencing was done on a sample of T cells isolated from PBMCs. The source is a human donor in good health.

V is TRBV2 and J is TRBJ1-5, with D unresolved. The CDR3 consists of 12 residues. Germline assignment: CDR1 SNHLY and CDR2 FYNNEI. The ends were cut back, 4 bases at V and 7 bases at J, with 8 bases in the middle. CDR3 nucleotides: TGTGCCAGCAGTGCGGAGGCCCAGCCCCAGCATTTT. Protein: CASSAEAQPQHF.

This clone was recorded only once. The chain is built from TRBV5-1 and TRBJ2-7; the match to TRBD2 covers 9 bases. Germline lookup yields CDR1 SGHRS and CDR2 YFSETQ. The CDR3 sequence is 18 residues long. Unmatched junction bases numbered 11, after V lost 1 base and J lost 0 bases. The CDR3 region is CASSLSPSSGARSYEQYF. The CDR3 DNA reads as TGCGCCAGCAGCTTGTCCCCCTCTAGCGGGGCCCGCTCCTACGAGCAGTACTTC. Based on the CDR3 plus reference TRBV5-1 and TRBJ2-7, the full variable domain is KAGVTQTPRYLIKTRGQQVTLSCSPISGHRSVSWYQQTPGQGLQFLFEYFSETQRNKGNFPGRFSGRQFSNSRSEMNVSTLELGDSALYLCASSLSPSSGARSYEQYFGPGTRLTVT.

This chain connects TRBV5-1 to TRBJ2-7; 8 positions match TRBD1. Germline CDR1 reads SGHRS; CDR2 reads YFSETQ. The V segment lost 4 bases and the J segment 0 bases; nucleotides outside the gene matches: 9. The CDR3 totals 16 residues. The CDR3 spells CASSTGQGPISYEQYF. CDR3 bases: TGCGCCAGCAGCACCGGACAGGGCCCCATCTCCTACGAGCAGTACTTC. Together with reference TRBV5-1 and TRBJ2-7, the CDR3 gives the full variable domain: KAGVTQTPRYLIKTRGQQVTLSCSPISGHRSVSWYQQTPGQGLQFLFEYFSETQRNKGNFPGRFSGRQFSNSRSEMNVSTLELGDSALYLCASSTGQGPISYEQYFGPGTRLTVT.

The chain uses TRBV19 and TRBJ1-5; D might be TRBD1 (6 bases). This CDR3 is built from 16 residues. CDR1 is LNHDA and CDR2 is SQIVND in the germline V gene (reference sequence). V gave up 2 bases and J gave up 9 bases, with 20 bases separating them. CDR3 nucleotide sequence: TGTGCCAGTAGTATATCCCTCACGGACAGTCCTGGGCCCCAGCATTTT. This sequence encodes CASSISLTDSPGPQHF.

The rearrangement links TRBV5-1 to TRBJ1-1, with a tentative D call TRBD1 (5 bases). V shed 0 bases and J shed 8 bases, with 14 bases lying between them. Per germline, CDR1 SGHRS and CDR2 YFSETQ. The CDR3 length is 14 residues. In DNA form, the CDR3 reads TGCGCCAGCAGCTTGGGGGGGGACGGTTCGGAAGCTTTCTTT. This gives the protein CASSLGGDGSEAFF.

This chain joins TRBV9 and TRBJ2-7; D is uncertain. Trimming took off 0 bases at V and 0 bases at J, with 10 bases between the two ends. CDR3 length: 15 residues. Germline V gene sequence: CDR1 SGDLS, CDR2 YYNGEE. CDR3 amino acids: CASSVGQSVSYEQYF. The DNA for the CDR3 is TGTGCCAGCAGCGTAGGGCAGTCAGTCTCCTACGAGCAGTACTTC.

The J gene is TRBJ2-3, the V gene TRBV5-1; tentative D call: TRBD2 (6 bases). Trimming removed 4 bases at V and 2 bases at J, with 11 bases between. The germline gives CDR1 SGHRS, CDR2 YFSETQ. The CDR3 spans 14 residues. CDR3 sequence reads: CASSEGLFTDTQYF. CDR3 nucleotide sequence: TGCGCCAGCAGCGAGGGACTTTTCACAGATACGCAGTATTTT.

This chain uses TRBV7-9 with TRBJ2-2, with TRBD1 as a possible D gene (5 bases). CDR1 SEHNR and CDR2 FQNEAQ come from the germline V gene (reference sequence). Trimming removed 6 bases from V and 0 bases from J, with 8 bases in between. This CDR3 is built from 14 residues. The CDR3 loop reads CASRQVANTGELFF. The CDR3 coding sequence is TGTGCCAGCAGACAGGTCGCGAACACCGGGGAGCTGTTTTTT.

This rearrangement joins TRBV5-1 to TRBJ2-5; tentative D call: TRBD1 (5 bases). V was clipped by 5 bases and J by 3 bases, with 17 bases between them. The CDR3 covers 15 residues. CDR1 is SGHRS and CDR2 is YFSETQ in the germline V gene. This CDR3 is CASSNRGVREETQYF. CDR3 bases: TGCGCCAGCAGTAATAGGGGTGTCCGGGAAGAGACCCAGTACTTC.

As DNA, the CDR3 is TGCGCCAGCAGCCAATGGGGGGTTCGGAACATTCAGTACTTC. This encodes CASSQWGVRNIQYF. The chain carries TRBV4-1 and TRBJ2-4; D is perhaps TRBD2 (6 bases). CDR1 and CDR2 from the germline V gene are MGHRA and YSYEKL. V gave up 2 bases and J gave up 7 bases, with 12 bases separating them. The CDR3 covers 14 residues.

This sequence joins TRBV7-9 and TRBJ1-1; D is ambiguous. Germline V lookup: CDR1 SEHNR, CDR2 FQNEAQ (reference sequence). With 6 bases removed from V and 3 bases from J, the gap between germline ends came to 14 bases. This CDR3 region has 14 residues. CDR3: CASRLPGGHTEAFF. The DNA of the CDR3 is TGTGCCAGCAGACTTCCTGGTGGGCACACTGAAGCTTTCTTT.